One T cell receptor (beta chain) is described in this entry. This clonotype was found a few times. Its antigen is still unknown. No much larger clone exists at a distance of one base, and base qualities are not known. The data are from a study of glioma-infiltrating T cells (dated by TCRdb to the mid-2010s). Turning to the overall study: The study sequenced TCR alpha- and beta-chain repertoires from glioma tissue, from non-neoplastic brain tissue and from matched peripheral blood mononuclear cells. To measure divergence between tissue and blood T-cell populations, each tissue-infiltrating repertoire was compared with the peripheral blood repertoire of the same patient. Three low-grade glioma patients, about 8 primary glioblastoma patients, and three non-glioma patients who contributed non-neoplastic brain tissue made up the paired cohort. General study outcomes and caveats: Tissue and blood shared very few CDR3 sequences, a result attributed to high CDR3 diversity and limited sampling. VJ-independent divergence between tissue and blood was below expectation in non-neoplastic patients but above expectation in all gliomas, especially low-grade gliomas. Group comparisons rested on small numbers: three non-neoplastic, three low-grade glioma and several glioblastoma patients.

V sheds 1 base and J sheds 8 bases, leaving 5 bases between their ends. The CDR3 starts with the cysteine, ends with the phenylalanine, and has 12 residues. The DNA shown is the 36-base CDR3, in frame from base 1. The germline V gene encodes CDR1 KGHDR and CDR2 SFDVKD. TCR alpha and beta CDR3 regions were amplified with the iRepertoire nested amplicon-rescue multiplex PCR (arm-PCR) platform from RNA. One-step reverse transcription and amplification used about 85-450 ng of tissue mRNA or PBMC total RNA as input. After bead purification, a secondary multiplex PCR added Illumina adapters, and libraries were gel-purified between 200 and 400 bp. The libraries contained internal 6-nucleotide barcodes that were used for demultiplexing. Sequencing of the libraries was done on an Illumina MiSeq using 2x220 or 2x250 nucleotide paired-end reads. In the original analysis: Paired reads were merged using FLASH 1.2.11 and aligned with BWA-MEM to the GRCh37 human genome, and TRA and TRB reads were then extracted. For V and J assignment, an IMGT-derived reference of cassette sequences and CDR3 motifs that included pseudogenes was used. Three-frame translation of reads was performed, and productive CDR3s were defined as those with a C...FGXG motif and no stop codons. Clonotypes were defined as unique combinations of V-J cassette pair and CDR3 amino acid sequence. Hamming distance filtering was applied to reads, with thresholds set by the sequence error rate of each sample in mapped regions. The public sequencing data were trimmed at Q25 with fastp and processed into clonotypes with MiXCR by TCRdb, which kept only in-frame beta chains. Rows matching on CDR3 protein sequence are summarized as one entry with the most common DNA and genes. TCRdb, rather than the study authors, made the V and J calls. The sample includes approximately 100,000 distinct CDR3 sequences, with around 25% observed a single time. Around a third of the sample goes to the ten largest clones.

This sequence originates from a human donor with low-grade glioma or glioblastoma, undergoing nonglioma brain surgery, or in good health (not recorded which). The chain uses TRBV24-1 and TRBJ1-3, with the D segment identity uncertain. The sequenced sample consisted of glioma tissue, nonneoplastic brain tissue, or PBMCs (not recorded which). The nucleotide sequence is TGTGCCACCAGTGATTTCGGAGACACCATATATTTT. The resulting protein is CATSDFGDTIYF.